Following are 32 T cell receptor beta chains from one sample sequenced in a study of blood T cell repertoires in COVID-19. The repertoire was sequenced with immunoSEQ multiplex PCR; TCRdb's copy has only in-frame clones and lacks some. The sample holds 50,000 to 70,000 clones; roughly 84% are singletons and the top ten take roughly a tenth. The sequenced material came from peripheral blood. The receptors shown here come from an elderly man with COVID-19, enrolled during active disease.

The V call is TRBV3-1 (or the pseudogene TRBV3-2), the J call TRBJ1-1; unclear D gene. Germline V lookup: CDR1 LGHDT, CDR2 YNNKEL (reference sequence). The V gene lost 0 bases and the J gene lost 10 bases, with 15 bases spanning the gap. The CDR3 has 14 amino acids. For the CDR3, the DNA is TGTGCCAGCAGCCAAGAAAATCTTCGAGGTGGAGCTTTCTTT. Protein: CASSQENLRGGAFF.

The chain employs TRBV7-2 and TRBJ2-1; 11 positions agree with TRBD2. Germline CDR1 reads SGHTA; CDR2 reads FQGNSA. V lost 5 bases and J lost 2; bases outside the gene matches: 2. This CDR3 is built from 15 residues. Here the CDR3 DNA reads TGTGCCAGCAGCCCGACTAGCGGGGCCTACAATGAGCAGTTCTTC. This codes for CASSPTSGAYNEQFF.

This clone has more than one count but fewer than ten. The V and J genes are TRBV6-2 or TRBV6-3 and TRBJ1-1; no clear D gene. Germline assignment: CDR1 MNHEY and CDR2 SVGEGT. The CDR3 extends over 13 amino acids. Deletions cut 4 bases from V and 3 bases from J, with 9 bases between. The CDR3 loop reads CASSWSSYTEAFF. CDR3 coding DNA: TGTGCCAGCAGTTGGAGCAGTTACACTGAAGCTTTCTTT.

CDR3 residues: CASSSGANYGYTF. The CDR3 DNA reads as TGTGCCAGTAGTAGCGGGGCTAACTATGGCTACACCTTC. The gene calls are TRBV19 and TRBJ1-2; D call uncertain. V was shortened by 4 bases and J by 0 bases, with 6 bases between the two germline ends. The CDR3 is 13 amino acids. Germline CDR1 LNHDA, CDR2 SQIVND (reference sequence).

The chain employs TRBV5-1 and TRBJ2-1, with TRBD2 as a possible D gene (6 bases). The germline gives CDR1 SGHRS, CDR2 YFSETQ. The CDR3 has 16 residues. The V end was cut by 4 bases, the J end by 2 bases, with 16 bases between. CDR3 sequence reads: CASSTQPGGAYNEQFF. As DNA, the CDR3 is TGCGCCAGCAGCACCCAACCCGGAGGGGCCTACAATGAGCAGTTCTTC.

This chain connects TRBV7-2 to TRBJ2-1; 10 bases line up with TRBD1. CDR3 length: 16 residues. Germline values: CDR1 SGHTA, CDR2 FQGNSA. V lost 5 bases, J lost 2 bases, and 6 bases stayed unmatched. The CDR3 nucleotides are TGTGCCAGCAGCCCGCGGACAGGGGGAACCTACAATGAGCAGTTCTTC. Protein product: CASSPRTGGTYNEQFF.

The chain is built from TRBV7-2 and TRBJ1-6; 7 bases match TRBD1. The length of the CDR3 is 15 residues. CDR1 is SGHTA, CDR2 FQGNSA, per germline. V was pared by 4 bases and J by 6 bases, with 6 bases of the junction left unmatched. CDR3 in DNA: TGTGCCAGCAGCTACCGGGACAGCGCTAATTCACCCCTCCACTTT. This sequence encodes CASSYRDSANSPLHF.

The chain combines TRBV6-5 with TRBJ1-5; D is ambiguous. The V and J ends lost 6 bases and 4 bases respectively, with 13 bases between them. CDR1 is MNHEY, CDR2 SVGAGI, per germline. CDR3 length equals 14 residues. The CDR3 DNA sequence: TGTGCCAGCAGCCCGGGAGGGAGTAATCAGCCCCAGCATTTT. Protein sequence: CASSPGGSNQPQHF.

This chain uses TRBV7-2 with TRBJ1-1, with unresolved D. The germline V gene encodes CDR1 SGHTA and CDR2 FQGNSA. V was cut by 5 bases and J by 0 bases, with 7 bases left in between. This CDR3 is built from 13 residues. The CDR3 sequence is CASSLSVNTEAFF. The CDR3 DNA reads TGTGCCAGCAGCCTATCGGTGAACACTGAAGCTTTCTTT.

The V gene is TRBV9, the J gene TRBJ1-2; TRBD1 matches at 10 bases. This CDR3 has 14 amino acids. Germline CDR1 SGDLS, CDR2 YYNGEE. With 3 bases clipped from V and 8 bases from J, the junction kept 7 bases outside the gene matches. The DNA for the CDR3 is TGTGCCAGCAGCGAGGGACAGGGGATAGGAGGCTACACCTTC. Encoded protein: CASSEGQGIGGYTF.

The chain has TRBV5-1 and TRBJ1-4, with D perhaps TRBD1 (5 bases). Germline assignment: CDR1 SGHRS and CDR2 YFSETQ. This CDR3 has 14 amino acids. V lost 3 bases and J lost 7, with 13 bases in between. The CDR3 loop is CASSSNPGGEKLFF. CDR3 nucleotides: TGCGCCAGCAGCTCCAACCCCGGGGGTGAAAAACTGTTTTTT.

V and J are TRBV18 and TRBJ1-6; 10 nucleotides align to TRBD1. Per germline, CDR1 KGHSH and CDR2 LQKENI. This CDR3 has 14 amino acids. V shed 3 bases and J 13 bases; nucleotides not matched to a gene: 6. CDR3 coding DNA: TGTGCCAGCTCACCGGAGGGACAGGGGTCCCCCCTCCACTTT. It yields the protein CASSPEGQGSPLHF.

The rearrangement uses TRBV4-3 and TRBJ1-1, with 8 bases that match TRBD1. There are 12 residues in the CDR3. V trimming: 4 bases; J trimming: 10 bases; junction bases outside the gene matches: 5. Germline loops: CDR1 LGHNA, CDR2 YSLEER. CDR3 in amino acids: CASSRGQGGAFF. The CDR3 coding sequence is TGCGCCAGCAGCCGAGGACAGGGTGGAGCTTTCTTT.

The V call is TRBV27, the J call TRBJ1-2, with D perhaps matching TRBD1 (6 bases). This CDR3 is built from 13 residues. V shed 5 bases and J shed 4 bases, with 11 bases lying between them. The germline V gene has CDR1 MNHEY and CDR2 SMNVEV (reference sequence). The CDR3 spells CASSPQGSYGYTF. The DNA for the CDR3 is TGTGCCAGCAGTCCCCAGGGGTCCTATGGCTACACCTTC.

The chain uses TRBV2 and TRBJ2-7, with 10 bases fitting TRBD1. V was clipped by 2 bases and J by 4 bases; unmatched bases: 5. The CDR3 is 15 amino acids. Germline CDR1 is SNHLY and CDR2 is FYNNEI. The DNA for the CDR3 is TGTGCCAGCAGTGAAACCGGGACAGGGGCATACGAGCAGTACGTC. Translating gives CASSETGTGAYEQYV.

The chain carries TRBV7-9 and TRBJ1-2; D remains ambiguous. V was cut by 2 bases and J by 3 bases, with 4 bases left in between. The CDR3 sequence is 12 residues long. From germline, CDR1 is SEHNR and CDR2 FQNEAQ (reference sequence). The CDR3, as DNA: TGTGCCAGCAGCTTACCGGACTATGGCTACACCTTC. Translating it yields CASSLPDYGYTF.

The chain uses TRBV3-1 (or the pseudogene TRBV3-2) and TRBJ1-2; D unclear. The germline V and J ends were trimmed by 0 bases and 4 bases, with 9 bases remaining between them. Germline assignment: CDR1 LGHDT and CDR2 YNNKEL (reference sequence). The CDR3 loop spans 14 amino acids. DNA of the CDR3: TGTGCCAGCAGCCAAGATCCAGTTACCTATGGCTACACCTTC. Translating it yields CASSQDPVTYGYTF.

The chain recombines TRBV7-9 with TRBJ1-6; TRBD1 matches 10 bases. The CDR3 spans 14 residues. The J segment lost 10 bases and the V segment lost 5 bases, leaving 5 bases of the junction unmatched. Germline V gene lookup returns CDR1 SEHNR and CDR2 FQNEAQ (reference sequence). The CDR3 DNA is TGTGCCAGCAGCCTGGGACAGGGGAGATCACCCCTCCACTTT. It codes for CASSLGQGRSPLHF.

The CDR3 reads CASSLEGLLGNTIYF. DNA for the CDR3: TGTGCCAGCAGCTTAGAGGGCTTACTGGGAAACACCATATATTTT. The genes are TRBV11-2 and TRBJ1-3; D not certain. Germline lookup yields CDR1 SGHAT and CDR2 FQNNGV. Trimming took 0 bases from V and 4 from J, leaving 10 bases between them. CDR3 length equals 15 residues.

The rearrangement uses TRBV6-5 and TRBJ2-5; 7 positions agree with TRBD1. CDR3 length: 14 residues. CDR1 is MNHEY and CDR2 is SVGAGI in the germline V gene. J gave up 7 bases and V 11 bases, and 16 bases lay outside the gene matches. The CDR3 coding sequence is TGTGCCTCCCAAGAGGGGGCTCGATTCGGGACCCAGTACTTC. Residues: CASQEGARFGTQYF.

The chain carries TRBV28 and TRBJ1-6; D is ambiguous. Germline V gene lookup returns CDR1 MDHEN and CDR2 SYDVKM. Trimming pared 3 bases from V and 9 bases from J, leaving 12 bases between. This CDR3 has 14 amino acids. The CDR3 sequence is CASSLGRHPSPLHF. DNA for the CDR3: TGTGCCAGCAGTTTGGGGAGACACCCTTCACCCCTCCACTTT.

V and J are TRBV28 and TRBJ1-4; tentative D call: TRBD1 (5 bases). The V end lost 6 bases, the J end lost 8 bases, and 13 bases lay between the germline ends. CDR3 length: 13 residues. Germline V gives CDR1 MDHEN, CDR2 SYDVKM. The CDR3 loop is CASRRAGKEKLFF. CDR3 nucleotide sequence: TGTGCCAGCAGACGTGCAGGGAAGGAAAAACTGTTTTTT.

V usage is TRBV29-1 and J usage is TRBJ1-3, with D unclear. V lost 1 base and J lost 4, with 11 bases in between. The CDR3 sequence is 14 residues long. Germline lookup yields CDR1 SQVTM and CDR2 ANQGSEA. This chain's CDR3 is CSVEGGLEGNTIYF. CDR3 coding DNA: TGCAGCGTTGAAGGAGGGTTGGAGGGAAACACCATATATTTT.

The chain carries TRBV15 and TRBJ2-1; D may be TRBD1 (7 bases). The V end was cut by 5 bases, the J end by 4 bases, with 12 bases between. The CDR3 spans 14 residues. Germline V gene lookup returns CDR1 LNHNV and CDR2 YYDKDF (reference sequence). The CDR3 sequence is CATSRGTAYNEQFF. CDR3 coding DNA: TGTGCCACCAGCCGCGGGACAGCGTACAATGAGCAGTTCTTC.

The CDR3 is CASSWGGLMNTEAFF. The DNA for the CDR3 is TGTGCCAGCAGCTGGGGGGGGCTAATGAACACTGAAGCTTTCTTT. V gene TRBV7-2 combines with J gene TRBJ1-1, with D maybe TRBD1 (6 bases). V lost 4 bases and J 0 bases, leaving 12 bases between the germline ends. CDR1 and CDR2 (germline): SGHTA, FQGNSA. The CDR3 runs 15 residues.

V usage is TRBV5-5 and J usage is TRBJ2-1; D call uncertain. V was clipped by 1 base and J by 5 bases, with 7 bases between them. In germline, CDR1 is SGHKS, CDR2 YYEKEE (reference sequence). The CDR3 runs to 13 residues. The CDR3: CASSLSPDNEQFF. In DNA, the CDR3 is TGTGCCAGCAGCTTGTCCCCGGACAATGAGCAGTTCTTC.

The gene calls are TRBV30 and TRBJ2-1; 8 bases line up with TRBD1. The V gene end was trimmed by 2 bases and the J gene end by 2 bases; junction bases not matched to a gene: 5. The CDR3 contains 15 residues. Germline CDR1 and CDR2: GTSNPN and SVGIG (reference sequence). CDR3 protein: CAWSTRTGTYNEQFF. The CDR3 DNA reads as TGTGCCTGGAGTACGAGGACAGGGACCTACAATGAGCAGTTCTTC.

This clone came up a few times. The chain employs TRBV7-2 and TRBJ2-1; TRBD1 agrees at 10 bases. With V trimmed by 5 bases and J by 6 bases, 7 bases remained unmatched. The germline CDR1 and CDR2 sequences are SGHTA and FQGNSA. The CDR3 loop spans 15 amino acids. CDR3 protein: CASSRRQGAVNEQFF. As DNA, the CDR3 is TGTGCCAGCAGCAGACGACAGGGGGCGGTCAATGAGCAGTTCTTC.

V is TRBV5-8 and J is TRBJ2-2; D perhaps matches TRBD2 (6 bases). Trimming removed 4 bases at V and 5 bases at J, with 18 bases between. The CDR3 loop spans 16 amino acids. The germline V gene has CDR1 SGHTS and CDR2 YDEGEE. This CDR3 is CASSLGVRDGTGELFF. The CDR3 DNA reads TGTGCCAGCAGCCTTGGCGTGCGGGACGGAACCGGGGAGCTGTTTTTT.

The J gene is TRBJ1-5, the V gene TRBV4-2; 8 positions match TRBD1. V shed 4 bases and J 7 bases; nucleotides not matched to a gene: 3. Germline V CDR1 and CDR2: LGHNA, YNFKEQ. The CDR3 is made up of 13 amino acids. CDR3 DNA sequence: TGTGCCAGCAGCCCGGGACAGGCCCAGCCCCAGCATTTT. Translating gives CASSPGQAQPQHF.

There are a few counts of this clone. V gene TRBV14 combines with J gene TRBJ2-1; TRBD2 matches at 10 bases. The CDR3 consists of 17 residues. V trimming: 2 bases; J trimming: 3 bases; junction bases outside the gene matches: 7. The germline V gene has CDR1 SGHDN and CDR2 FVKESK. The CDR3 spells CASSQLLASGSYNEQFF. For the CDR3, the DNA is TGTGCCAGCAGCCAACTGCTGGCTAGCGGGAGCTACAATGAGCAGTTCTTC.

The chain recombines TRBV7-8 with TRBJ1-4, with 10 bases matching TRBD1. Germline CDR1 reads SGHVS; CDR2 reads FQNEAQ. V lost 5 bases to trimming and J lost 7 bases; unmatched junction nucleotides: 13. CDR3 length: 17 amino acids. The CDR3 protein is CASSPRRTGGGREKLFF. In DNA, the CDR3 is TGTGCCAGCAGCCCCCGCAGGACAGGGGGAGGGCGTGAAAAACTGTTTTTT. Together with reference TRBV7-8 and TRBJ1-4, the CDR3 gives the full variable domain: GAGVSQSPRYKVAKRGQDVALRCDPISGHVSLFWYQQALGQGPEFLTYFQNEAQLDKSGLPSDRFFAERPEGSVSTLKIQRTQQEDSAVYLCASSPRRTGGGREKLFFGSGTQLSVL.